Listed here is a single T cell receptor (beta chain). No cognate antigen has been identified for it. No base-level quality is on record; no much larger clone is a single base apart. This sample was included in a study of Tregs in tolerant kidney transplant recipients (dated by TCRdb to the late 2010s). Describing the broader study: The study used TCRbeta sequencing to identify donor-specific regulatory T cells before combined kidney and bone marrow transplantation, then tracked those cells after transplant. TCRbeta repertoire sequencing was used in a few healthy controls to compare several ways of expanding Tregs specific for an allogeneic donor. On the study overall, not on this receptor specifically: The study was constrained by small patient numbers, and validation of the findings is required in larger populations and under other immunosuppression protocols. The most biologically relevant and donor-specific TCRbeta repertoire appeared to be identified by expanding Tregs with activated donor B cells. Although technical replication error seemed to be minimal, the question of biological reproducibility was not addressed directly.

For TCRbeta CDR3 sequencing, genomic DNA was extracted from sorted cells using the QIAGEN DNeasy Blood and Tissue Kit. Through immunoSEQ, high-throughput TCRbeta CDR3 sequencing was done commercially, including PCR amplification with internal controls and bias correction. The study's own analysis went as follows. Unique productive TCRbeta sequences were defined by CDR3 nucleotide sequence when primers matched and otherwise by CDR3 amino acid sequence together with Vbeta and Jbeta genes. As a correction for sorting error, sequences shared between sorted populations at a frequency ratio of 2:1 or less were discarded, and the remaining shared sequences were assigned to the higher population. Donor-reactive sequences were defined as at least 5-fold expanded in CFSE-low cells versus unstimulated cells, with frequency of at least 0.01% in CFSE-low cells. Repertoire divergence was quantified by Jensen-Shannon divergence using the top 100 TCRbeta sequences ranked by frequency. When a sample had multiple sequencing runs, each run was corrected for sorting error separately and the runs were then pooled. TCRdb retrieved this table from immuneACCESS and kept in-frame rearrangements only. Not all clones are present; in checked studies, unresolved V genes account for under half, and no reason is known for the remainder. Clonal size and the V and J genes are those of that table, whereas D and trimming came from the DNA. The sample profile shows more than 95,000 clones; around 94% of them were found once. The ten largest clones represent roughly 0.63% of the sample.

For CDR1 and CDR2, the germline V gene lists SGHNT and YENEEA. From the cysteine up to the phenylalanine, the CDR3 has a length of 14 residues. The sequence is cut down to CDR3 DNA, 42 bases in frame from base 1. V lost 4 bases and J lost 7 bases; the stretch between them is 16 bases long. Unstimulated Tregs (CD4+CD25+CD127-), CD4+ non-Tregs (CD4+CD25-), CD4 and CD8 cells were FACS-sorted from thawed PBMCs. Healthy control blood was obtained either as purchased buffy coats or from healthy volunteers. Healthy control blood was separated into PBMCs by Ficoll density gradient and cryopreserved, and patient PBMCs were collected both before and after transplant.

The clonotype comes from a human donor in good health. Material for sequencing was CD4+ T cells from blood. The chain links TRBV11-3 with TRBJ1-1; no D gene can be assigned with confidence. The nucleotide sequence is given as TGTGCCAGCAGCTCCACTGATCTTGCCGGTGAAGCTTTCTTT. It codes for CASSSTDLAGEAFF.